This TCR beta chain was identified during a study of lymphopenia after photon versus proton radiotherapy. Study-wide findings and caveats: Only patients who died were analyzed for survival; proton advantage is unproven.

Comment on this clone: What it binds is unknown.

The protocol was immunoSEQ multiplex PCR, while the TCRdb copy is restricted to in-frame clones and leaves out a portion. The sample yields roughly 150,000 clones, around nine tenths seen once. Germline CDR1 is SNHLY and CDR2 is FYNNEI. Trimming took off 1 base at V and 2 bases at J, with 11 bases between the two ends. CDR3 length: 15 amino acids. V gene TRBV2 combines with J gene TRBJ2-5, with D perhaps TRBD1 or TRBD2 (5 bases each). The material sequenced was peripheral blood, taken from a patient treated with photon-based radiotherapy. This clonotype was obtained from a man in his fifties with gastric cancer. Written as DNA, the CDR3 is TGTGCCAGCAGTGAAGGAGGGGCAGGGCAAGAGACCCAGTACTTC. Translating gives CASSEGGAGQETQYF.